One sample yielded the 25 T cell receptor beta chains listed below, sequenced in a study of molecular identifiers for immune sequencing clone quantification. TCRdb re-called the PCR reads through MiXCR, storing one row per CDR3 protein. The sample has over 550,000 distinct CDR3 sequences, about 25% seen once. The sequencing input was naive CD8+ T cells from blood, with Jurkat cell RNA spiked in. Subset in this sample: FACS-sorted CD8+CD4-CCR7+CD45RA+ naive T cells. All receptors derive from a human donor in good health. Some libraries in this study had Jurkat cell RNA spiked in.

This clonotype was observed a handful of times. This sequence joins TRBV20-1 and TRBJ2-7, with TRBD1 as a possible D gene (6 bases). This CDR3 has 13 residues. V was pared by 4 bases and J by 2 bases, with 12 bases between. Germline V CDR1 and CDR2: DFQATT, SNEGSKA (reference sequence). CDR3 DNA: TGCAGTGCTACGCCAGGGGTACCCTACGAGCAGTACTTC. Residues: CSATPGVPYEQYF.

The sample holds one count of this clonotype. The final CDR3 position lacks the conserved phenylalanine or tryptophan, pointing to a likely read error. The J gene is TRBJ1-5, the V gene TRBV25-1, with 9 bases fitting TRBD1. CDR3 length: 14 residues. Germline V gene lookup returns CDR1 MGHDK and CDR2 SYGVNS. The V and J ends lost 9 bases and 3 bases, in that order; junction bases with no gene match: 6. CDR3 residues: CASIRDRVNQPQHY. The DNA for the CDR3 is TGTGCCAGTATTCGGGACAGGGTCAATCAGCCCCAGCATTAT.

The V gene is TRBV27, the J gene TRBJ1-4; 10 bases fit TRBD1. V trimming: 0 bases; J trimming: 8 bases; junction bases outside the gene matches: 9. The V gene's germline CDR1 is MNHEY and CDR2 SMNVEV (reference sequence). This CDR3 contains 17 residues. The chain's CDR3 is CASSLSPRQGAREKLFF. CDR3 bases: TGTGCCAGCAGTTTATCGCCTCGACAGGGGGCAAGGGAAAAACTGTTTTTT.

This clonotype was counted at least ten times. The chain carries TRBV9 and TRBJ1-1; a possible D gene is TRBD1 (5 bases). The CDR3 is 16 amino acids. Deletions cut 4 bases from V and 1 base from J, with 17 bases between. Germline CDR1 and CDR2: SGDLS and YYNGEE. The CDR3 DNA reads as TGTGCCAGCAGCCCCAGCTGGGGGTTGACGAACACTGAAGCTTTCTTT. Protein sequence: CASSPSWGLTNTEAFF.

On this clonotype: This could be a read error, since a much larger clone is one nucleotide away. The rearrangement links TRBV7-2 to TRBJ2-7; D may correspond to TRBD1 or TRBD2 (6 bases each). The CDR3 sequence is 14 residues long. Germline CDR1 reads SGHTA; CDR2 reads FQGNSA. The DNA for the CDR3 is TGTGCCGGCAGTCCTGGGGGGCCCGAGTACGAGCAGTACTTC. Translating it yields CAGSPGGPEYEQYF.

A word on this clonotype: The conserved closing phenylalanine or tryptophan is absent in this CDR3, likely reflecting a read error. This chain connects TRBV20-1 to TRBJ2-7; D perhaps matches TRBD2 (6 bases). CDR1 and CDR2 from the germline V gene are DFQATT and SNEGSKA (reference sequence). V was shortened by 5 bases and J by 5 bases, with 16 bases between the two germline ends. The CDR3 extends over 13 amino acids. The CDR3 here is CSAGPGGGDEQYY. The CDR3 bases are TGCAGTGCTGGACCCGGGGGTGGGGACGAGCAGTACTAC.

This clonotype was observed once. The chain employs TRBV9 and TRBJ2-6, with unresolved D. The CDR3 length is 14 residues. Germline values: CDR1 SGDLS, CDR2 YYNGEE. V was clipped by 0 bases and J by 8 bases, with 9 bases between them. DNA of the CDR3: TGTGCCAGCAGCGTAGGATCTGGAACCAACGTCCTGACTTTC. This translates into CASSVGSGTNVLTF.

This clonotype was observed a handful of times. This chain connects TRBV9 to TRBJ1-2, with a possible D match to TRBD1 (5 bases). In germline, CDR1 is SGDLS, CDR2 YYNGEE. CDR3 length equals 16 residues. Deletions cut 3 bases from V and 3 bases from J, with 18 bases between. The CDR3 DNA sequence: TGTGCCAGCAGCGCCAGCCCGGGGGGGGGAGACTATGGCTACACCTTC. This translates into CASSASPGGGDYGYTF. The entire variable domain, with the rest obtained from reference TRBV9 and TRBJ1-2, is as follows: DSGVTQTPKHLITATGQRVTLRCSPRSGDLSVYWYQQSLDQGLQFLIQYYNGEERAKGNILERFSAQQFPDLHSELNLSSLELGDSALYFCASSASPGGGDYGYTFGSGTRLTVV.

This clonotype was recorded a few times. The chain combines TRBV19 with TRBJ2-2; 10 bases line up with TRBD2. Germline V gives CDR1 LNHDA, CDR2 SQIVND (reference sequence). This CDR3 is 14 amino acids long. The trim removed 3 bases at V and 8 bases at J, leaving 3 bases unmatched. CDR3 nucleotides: TGTGCCAGTAGTATGGCTAGCGGGAGTGGGGAGCTGTTTTTT. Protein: CASSMASGSGELFF. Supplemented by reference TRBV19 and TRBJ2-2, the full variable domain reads DGGITQSPKYLFRKEGQNVTLSCEQNLNHDAMYWYRQDPGQGLRLIYYSQIVNDFQKGDIAEGYSVSREKKESFPLTVTSAQKNPTAFYLCASSMASGSGELFFGEGSRLTVL.

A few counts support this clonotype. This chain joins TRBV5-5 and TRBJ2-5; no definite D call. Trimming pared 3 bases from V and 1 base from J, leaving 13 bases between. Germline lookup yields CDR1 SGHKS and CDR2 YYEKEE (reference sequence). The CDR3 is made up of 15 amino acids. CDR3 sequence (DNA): TGTGCCAGCAGCTCCCCCCAAGAGAGCCAAGAGACCCAGTACTTC. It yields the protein CASSSPQESQETQYF.

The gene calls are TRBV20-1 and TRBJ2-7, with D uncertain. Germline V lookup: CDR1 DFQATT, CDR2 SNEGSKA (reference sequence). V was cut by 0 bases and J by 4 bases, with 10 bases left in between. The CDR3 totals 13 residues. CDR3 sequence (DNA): TGCAGTGCTAGAGAGATCTCGCAATACGAGCAGTACTTC. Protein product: CSAREISQYEQYF.

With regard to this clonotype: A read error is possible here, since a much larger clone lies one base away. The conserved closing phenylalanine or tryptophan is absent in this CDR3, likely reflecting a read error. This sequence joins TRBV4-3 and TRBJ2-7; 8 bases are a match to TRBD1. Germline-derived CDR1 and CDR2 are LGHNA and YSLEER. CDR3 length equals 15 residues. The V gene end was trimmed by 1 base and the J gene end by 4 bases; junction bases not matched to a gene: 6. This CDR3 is CASSQARQGIYEQYS. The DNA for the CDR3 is TGCGCCAGCAGCCAAGCCCGACAGGGGATTTACGAGCAGTACTCC.

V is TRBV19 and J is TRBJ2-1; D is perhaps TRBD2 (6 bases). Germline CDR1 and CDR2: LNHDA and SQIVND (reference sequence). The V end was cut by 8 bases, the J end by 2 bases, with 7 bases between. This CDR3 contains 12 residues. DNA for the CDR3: TGTGCCAGTCGGACTACCTACAATGAGCAGTTCTTC. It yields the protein CASRTTYNEQFF. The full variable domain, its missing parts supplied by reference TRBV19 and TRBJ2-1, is DGGITQSPKYLFRKEGQNVTLSCEQNLNHDAMYWYRQDPGQGLRLIYYSQIVNDFQKGDIAEGYSVSREKKESFPLTVTSAQKNPTAFYLCASRTTYNEQFFGPGTRLTVL.

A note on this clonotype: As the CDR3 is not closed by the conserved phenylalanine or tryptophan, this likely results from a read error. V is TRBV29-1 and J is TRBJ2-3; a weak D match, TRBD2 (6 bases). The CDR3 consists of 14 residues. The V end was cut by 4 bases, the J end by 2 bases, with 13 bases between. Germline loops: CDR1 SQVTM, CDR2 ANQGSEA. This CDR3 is CSVASEFLTDTQYY. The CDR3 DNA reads TGCAGCGTTGCTAGCGAGTTCCTCACAGATACGCAGTATTAT.

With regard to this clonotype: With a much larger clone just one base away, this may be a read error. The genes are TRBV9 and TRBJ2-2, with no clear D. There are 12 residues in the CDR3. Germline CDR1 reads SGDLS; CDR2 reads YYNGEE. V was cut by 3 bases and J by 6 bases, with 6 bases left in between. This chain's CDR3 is CASSEEPGELFF. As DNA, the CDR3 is TGTGCCAGCAGCGAGGAGCCCGGGGAGCTGTTTTTT.

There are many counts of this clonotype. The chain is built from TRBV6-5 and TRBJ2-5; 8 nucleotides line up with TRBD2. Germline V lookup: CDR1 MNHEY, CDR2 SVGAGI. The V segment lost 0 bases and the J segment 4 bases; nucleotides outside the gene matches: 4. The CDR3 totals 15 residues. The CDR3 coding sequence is TGTGCCAGCAGTTACTCGATGACTAGCGTAGAGACCCAGTACTTC. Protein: CASSYSMTSVETQYF.

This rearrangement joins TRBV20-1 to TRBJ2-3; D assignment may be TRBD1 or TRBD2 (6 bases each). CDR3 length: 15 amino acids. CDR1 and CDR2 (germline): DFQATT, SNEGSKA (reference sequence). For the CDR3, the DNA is TGCAATGCCAAGGGGGGCGCCTACAGCACAGATACGCAGTATTTT. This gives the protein CNAKGGAYSTDTQYF.

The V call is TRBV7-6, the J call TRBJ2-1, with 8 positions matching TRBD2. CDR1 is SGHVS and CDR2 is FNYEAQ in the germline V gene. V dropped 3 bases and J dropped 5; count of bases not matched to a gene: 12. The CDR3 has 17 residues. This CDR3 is CASSLNQLAAGHNEQFF. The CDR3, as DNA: TGTGCCAGCAGCTTGAATCAACTAGCGGCTGGCCACAATGAGCAGTTCTTC.

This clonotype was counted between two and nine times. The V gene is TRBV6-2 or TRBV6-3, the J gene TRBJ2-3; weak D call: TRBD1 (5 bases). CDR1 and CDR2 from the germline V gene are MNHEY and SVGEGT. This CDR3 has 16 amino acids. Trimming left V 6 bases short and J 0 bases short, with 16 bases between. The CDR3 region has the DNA TGTGCCAGCAGACAAAAGGGGCTTCGAAGCACAGATACGCAGTATTTT. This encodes CASRQKGLRSTDTQYF.

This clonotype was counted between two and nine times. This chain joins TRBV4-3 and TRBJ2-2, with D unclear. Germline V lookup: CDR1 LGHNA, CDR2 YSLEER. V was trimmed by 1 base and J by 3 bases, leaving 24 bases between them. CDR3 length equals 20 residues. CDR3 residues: CASSQGRLLGVGPDTGELFF. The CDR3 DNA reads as TGCGCCAGCAGCCAAGGCCGCCTTTTGGGTGTTGGGCCCGACACCGGGGAGCTGTTTTTT.

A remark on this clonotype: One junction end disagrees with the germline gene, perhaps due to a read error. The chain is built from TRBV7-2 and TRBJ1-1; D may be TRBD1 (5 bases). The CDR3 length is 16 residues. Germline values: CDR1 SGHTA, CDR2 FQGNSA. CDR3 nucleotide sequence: TGTGCCAGCAGCTTAGCAGGGGTGGTGGGTTCCACTGAAGCTCTCTTT. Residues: CASSLAGVVGSTEALF.

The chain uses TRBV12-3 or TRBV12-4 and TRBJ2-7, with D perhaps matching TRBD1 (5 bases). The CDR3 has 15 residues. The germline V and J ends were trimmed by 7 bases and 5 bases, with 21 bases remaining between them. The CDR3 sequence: CASTLTGPGSHEQYF. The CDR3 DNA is TGTGCCAGCACCCTAACTGGGCCAGGGTCGCACGAGCAGTACTTC.

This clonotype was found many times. The CDR3 reads CASSLEGSGKNIQYF. The CDR3 DNA sequence: TGTGCCAGCAGCTTGGAAGGGTCTGGCAAAAACATTCAGTACTTC. The chain joins TRBV5-6 to TRBJ2-4; D unresolved. The CDR3 contains 15 residues. Trimming pared 0 bases from V and 3 bases from J, leaving 10 bases between. In germline, CDR1 is SGHDT, CDR2 YYEEEE.

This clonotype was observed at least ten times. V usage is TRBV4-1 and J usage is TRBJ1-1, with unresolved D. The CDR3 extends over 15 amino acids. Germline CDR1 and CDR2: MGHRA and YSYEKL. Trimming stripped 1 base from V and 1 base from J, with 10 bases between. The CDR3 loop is CASSQVLGSNTEAFF. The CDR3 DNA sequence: TGCGCCAGCAGCCAAGTTCTGGGATCGAACACTGAAGCTTTCTTT.

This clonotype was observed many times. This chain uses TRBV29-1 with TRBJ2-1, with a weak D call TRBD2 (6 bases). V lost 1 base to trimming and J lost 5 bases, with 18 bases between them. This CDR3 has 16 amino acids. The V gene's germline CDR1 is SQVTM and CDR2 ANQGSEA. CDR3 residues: CSVEGRGKASDNEQFF. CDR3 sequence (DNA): TGCAGCGTTGAAGGTCGGGGGAAAGCGTCTGACAATGAGCAGTTCTTC.